Given below is one T cell receptor beta chain in context. This record belongs to a study of blood T cell repertoires in COVID-19. Study details: Sites in the United States, Italy and Spain provided acute and convalescent COVID-19 samples. Sources were T cells, B-cell-depleted T cells, or PBMCs; the material itself was cDNA or gDNA.

How the authors handled the data: From reference gene primer amplification, estimates of nucleated cell counts were derived. The data were produced by immunoSEQ multiplex PCR, yet TCRdb's version contains in-frame clones alone and is incomplete. That table supplies the V and J calls and clone size; D and trimming were determined from the DNA. Among roughly 260,000 clones listed, more than 70% were seen once. There are 13 residues in the CDR3. Trimming removed 3 bases from V and 6 bases from J, with 8 bases in between. Germline V CDR1 and CDR2: SGHTA, FQGNSA. The specimen was peripheral blood. This chain joins TRBV7-2 and TRBJ2-2; TRBD1 might be the D (5 bases). The TCR originated in a woman aged 18-29 years with acute or convalescent COVID-19. The DNA for the CDR3 is TGTGCCAGCAGCTTCAGCAGGGCCGGGGAGCTGTTTTTT. It codes for CASSFSRAGELFF.